Following are 23 T cell receptor beta chains from one sample sequenced in a study of CD8+CD57+ T cells in acquired aplastic anemia. Genomic DNA acted as the template from which TCR beta VDJ combination and CDR3 sequence profiling were carried out. From the reads, TCRdb called clonotypes with MiXCR, one entry per CDR3 protein. The sample yields under 350,000 distinct CDR3 sequences, roughly 53% seen once. Patients chosen for sequencing had shown CD8+CD57+ cell expansion by flow cytometry. Sequenced input: sorted CD4+, CD8+, or CD8+CD57+ T cells (not recorded which) from PBMCs. The receptors derive from a human donor with aplastic anemia.

J is TRBJ2-7 and V is TRBV15; either TRBD1 or TRBD2 may supply D (5 bases each). V lost 1 base to trimming and J lost 5 bases, with 15 bases between them. The CDR3 contains 15 residues. From germline, CDR1 is LNHNV and CDR2 YYDKDF (reference sequence). The CDR3 sequence: CATSRATGLRNEQYF. In nucleotides, the CDR3 is TGTGCCACCAGCAGAGCGACGGGGCTAAGGAACGAGCAGTACTTC. Full variable domain (remainder filled in from reference TRBV15 and TRBJ2-7): DAMVIQNPRYQVTQFGKPVTLSCSQTLNHNVMYWYQQKSSQAPKLLFHYYDKDFNNEADTPDNFQSRRPNTSFCFLDIRSPGLGDTAMYLCATSRATGLRNEQYFGPGTRLTVT.

This chain uses TRBV10-3 with TRBJ2-1, with 10 bases aligning to TRBD2. The CDR3 length is 17 residues. In germline, CDR1 is ENHRY, CDR2 SYGVKD. V lost 2 bases to trimming and J lost 4 bases; unmatched junction nucleotides: 8. CDR3 nucleotide sequence: TGTGCCATCAGTGAGGCTAGCGGGGGAAACCTTTACAATGAGCAGTTCTTC. Protein: CAISEASGGNLYNEQFF.

The V gene is TRBV7-9, the J gene TRBJ2-7; possible D gene TRBD2, 6 bases. The CDR3 contains 15 residues. Germline V gene sequence: CDR1 SEHNR, CDR2 FQNEAQ (reference sequence). V lost 1 base to trimming and J lost 6 bases, with 16 bases between them. DNA of the CDR3: TGTGCCAGCAGCTTAGGGGGGGAGCCTCCGTTCGAGCAGTACTTC. Protein product: CASSLGGEPPFEQYF.

This clonotype appeared many times. This chain connects TRBV5-1 to TRBJ2-1; D is unresolved. CDR1 is SGHRS and CDR2 is YFSETQ in the germline V gene. Trimming shortened V by 2 bases and J by 5 bases, and 5 bases separated the two germline ends. This CDR3 is built from 12 residues. CDR3 protein: CASSLLNNEQFF. The CDR3, as DNA: TGCGCCAGCAGCTTACTTAACAATGAGCAGTTCTTC.

This clonotype was picked up a small number of times. The gene calls are TRBV20-1 and TRBJ1-1; D not resolved. CDR3 size: 12 residues. Germline CDR1 reads DFQATT; CDR2 reads SNEGSKA (reference sequence). V was cut by 6 bases and J by 8 bases, with 16 bases left in between. This chain's CDR3 is CSANEAREEAFF. The CDR3, as DNA: TGCAGTGCAAATGAGGCTAGGGAAGAAGCTTTCTTT.

This chain joins TRBV20-1 and TRBJ1-5; possibly TRBD1 for D (6 bases). Germline V gene data show CDR1 as DFQATT and CDR2 as SNEGSKA (reference sequence). The CDR3 totals 15 residues. The V and J ends lost 6 bases and 9 bases respectively, with 24 bases between them. The CDR3 nucleotides are TGCAGTGCCACACTTCGGGAGGGGGAAGGAGGGCCCCAGCATTTT. It yields the protein CSATLREGEGGPQHF.

The sample holds many counts of this clonotype. V usage is TRBV25-1 and J usage is TRBJ2-1, with 7 bases that match TRBD2. The CDR3 is made up of 14 amino acids. V was clipped by 5 bases and J by 7 bases; unmatched bases: 8. Germline loops: CDR1 MGHDK, CDR2 SYGVNS. Written as DNA, the CDR3 is TGTGCCAGCAGTAAGCGGGGAAGGAATAATGAGCAGTTCTTC. Amino acids: CASSKRGRNNEQFF.

The sample holds many counts of this clonotype. The chain joins TRBV5-1 to TRBJ2-5; D is unclear. V shed 0 bases and J shed 2 bases, with 8 bases lying between them. Germline CDR1 SGHRS, CDR2 YFSETQ. The CDR3 totals 14 residues. The CDR3 bases are TGCGCCAGCAGCTTGGCGGGCAGACAAGAGACCCAGTACTTC. Protein sequence: CASSLAGRQETQYF.

Concerning this clonotype itself: Because the CDR3 is missing its conserved closing phenylalanine or tryptophan, this is likely a read error. This chain connects TRBV15 to TRBJ1-2, with D perhaps TRBD1 (5 bases). CDR3 length equals 15 residues. Germline V gives CDR1 LNHNV, CDR2 YYDKDF (reference sequence). CDR3 loop: CAASRAGLLNYGYTV. CDR3 nucleotide sequence: TGTGCCGCCAGCAGGGCAGGACTCCTTAACTATGGCTACACCGTC.

The V call is TRBV10-2, the J call TRBJ2-5; 14 positions agree with TRBD2. The germline V gene has CDR1 WSHSY and CDR2 SAAADI. This CDR3 is built from 14 residues. Trimming removed 9 bases from V and 5 bases from J; junction bases left unmatched: 5. CDR3 protein: CARRGLAGVETQYF. As DNA, the CDR3 is TGCGCCAGACGGGGACTAGCGGGAGTGGAGACCCAGTACTTC.

This clonotype was observed at least ten times. This chain links TRBV5-1 with TRBJ2-1; 7 positions match TRBD2. Germline CDR1 and CDR2: SGHRS and YFSETQ. This CDR3 contains 14 residues. The trim removed 4 bases at V and 6 bases at J, leaving 7 bases unmatched. CDR3 in DNA: TGCGCCAGCAGCACCGGACTAGATCGCAATGAGCAGTTCTTC. Its translation: CASSTGLDRNEQFF.

This clonotype appeared a single time. The chain joins TRBV5-6 to TRBJ1-1, with D unclear. With 8 bases removed from V and 6 bases from J, the gap between germline ends came to 17 bases. The germline CDR1 and CDR2 sequences are SGHDT and YYEEEE. The CDR3 is made up of 13 amino acids. For the CDR3, the DNA is TGTGCCAGTATCATCAGCGGCGAGGCTGAAGCTTTCTTT. Amino acids: CASIISGEAEAFF.

This clonotype was picked up a small number of times. The rearrangement joins TRBV9 to TRBJ2-7; TRBD1 aligns across 9 bases. The junction had 6 bases not matched to a gene; V was cut back by 4 bases and J by 1 base. The CDR3 runs 15 residues. Germline loops: CDR1 SGDLS, CDR2 YYNGEE. The CDR3 sequence: CASSFGQGISYEQYF. In DNA, the CDR3 is TGTGCCAGCAGCTTCGGACAGGGGATATCCTACGAGCAGTACTTC.

V usage is TRBV10-2 and J usage is TRBJ2-7, with TRBD2 matching over 8 bases. The CDR3 is made up of 16 amino acids. V lost 4 bases, J lost 0 bases, and 8 bases stayed unmatched. The germline CDR1 and CDR2 sequences are WSHSY and SAAADI. The CDR3 sequence is CASSGTSGRSSYEQYF. CDR3 sequence (DNA): TGCGCCAGCAGTGGCACTAGCGGACGGAGCTCCTACGAGCAGTACTTC.

The chain combines TRBV20-1 with TRBJ1-6; D remains ambiguous. Germline V lookup: CDR1 DFQATT, CDR2 SNEGSKA (reference sequence). The V end was cut by 2 bases, the J end by 0 bases, with 11 bases between. CDR3 size: 16 residues. CDR3 residues: CSARWTLASYNSPLHF. CDR3 DNA sequence: TGCAGTGCTAGATGGACCCTCGCCTCCTATAATTCACCCCTCCACTTT.

The rearrangement uses TRBV6-4 and TRBJ2-6; D is unresolved. The CDR3 runs 15 residues. CDR1 and CDR2 (germline): MRHNA, SNTAGT. Trimming removed 3 bases from V and 0 bases from J, with 6 bases in between. The CDR3 coding sequence is TGTGCCAGCAGTGATCAGGTCTCTGGGGCCAACGTCCTGACTTTC. Residues: CASSDQVSGANVLTF.

The chain couples TRBV12-3 or TRBV12-4 to TRBJ2-7; D is undetermined. Deletions cut 4 bases from V and 3 bases from J, with 10 bases between. This CDR3 region has 13 residues. The chain's CDR3 is CASSYTPYYEQYF. CDR3 sequence (DNA): TGTGCCAGCAGTTACACACCCTACTACGAGCAGTACTTC.

This sequence joins TRBV7-2 and TRBJ1-1; maybe TRBD1 (5 bases). Germline V gene sequence: CDR1 SGHTA, CDR2 FQGNSA. V lost 1 base and J lost 7, with 7 bases in between. This CDR3 has 12 residues. The CDR3 bases are TGTGCCAGCAGCTTAGAAAGGGGTGAAGCTTTCTTT. Its protein product is CASSLERGEAFF. The full variable domain, its missing parts supplied by reference TRBV7-2 and TRBJ1-1, is GAGVSQSPSNKVTEKGKDVELRCDPISGHTALYWYRQSLGQGLEFLIYFQGNSAPDKSGLPSDRFSAERTGGSVSTLTIQRTQQEDSAVYLCASSLERGEAFFGQGTRLTVV.

The chain recombines TRBV10-3 with TRBJ2-1, with D perhaps being TRBD1 or TRBD2 (5 bases each). Deletions cut 7 bases from V and 5 bases from J, with 15 bases between. Germline-derived CDR1 and CDR2 are ENHRY and SYGVKD. The CDR3 extends over 14 amino acids. The CDR3 DNA is TGTGCCATCACAGCAGACGGGGCCAACAATGAGCAGTTCTTC. Amino acids: CAITADGANNEQFF.

The chain is built from TRBV2 and TRBJ1-1; D unclear. The ends were cut back, 10 bases at V and 1 base at J, with 10 bases in the middle. CDR1 is SNHLY and CDR2 is FYNNEI in the germline V gene. This CDR3 has 12 residues. The CDR3 reads CANPGRNTEAFF. DNA for the CDR3: TGTGCCAACCCTGGGCGGAACACTGAAGCTTTCTTT.

The rearrangement links TRBV2 to TRBJ2-1; D ambiguous. This CDR3 region has 10 residues. The V gene lost 6 bases and the J gene lost 15 bases, with 12 bases spanning the gap. Germline CDR1 is SNHLY and CDR2 is FYNNEI. CDR3 nucleotides: TGTGCCAGCAGGGCGGCCGGGCGGTTCTTC. This codes for CASRAAGRFF.

V is TRBV19 and J is TRBJ2-7; TRBD1 aligns across 10 bases. The CDR3 runs to 14 residues. The V gene end was trimmed by 3 bases and the J gene end by 4 bases; junction bases not matched to a gene: 3. Germline V CDR1 and CDR2: LNHDA, SQIVND (reference sequence). The DNA of the CDR3 is TGTGCCAGTAGTATTCGACAGGGGGCGTACGAGCAGTACTTC. This translates into CASSIRQGAYEQYF.

This clonotype was recorded a few times. This chain joins TRBV7-8 and TRBJ2-7; 7 nucleotides agree with TRBD2. Germline V gene sequence: CDR1 SGHVS, CDR2 FQNEAQ. The length of the CDR3 is 14 residues. Trimming took 1 base from V and 4 from J; bases not matched to a gene: 4. The CDR3 DNA reads as TGTGCCAGCAGCTTAGGTGCGGGAGTGTACGAGCAGTACTTC. It specifies CASSLGAGVYEQYF.